This TCR beta chain was identified during a study of T-cell reconstitution after alpha-beta-depleted transplantation in children. General study points: At one year after transplant, newly produced T cells mostly accounted for T-cell counts and diversity.

V shed 0 bases and J 2 bases; nucleotides not matched to a gene: 3. Germline V gene sequence: CDR1 SGHRS, CDR2 YFSETQ. The CDR3 covers 15 residues. Using unique molecular identifiers, the investigators prepared the TCRbeta library. One entry per CDR3 protein results from TCRdb running MiXCR on the PCR reads. This sample has under 250,000 distinct CDR3 sequences; under 8.5% occur once, and the top ten carry more than 5.5%. This clonotype was observed at least ten times. Its antigen remains unknown. The sample consisted of PBMCs, taken before TCRalphabeta/CD19-depleted stem cell transplant. V gene TRBV5-1 combines with J gene TRBJ2-7; 9 bases fit TRBD2. This sequence originates from a boy between 2 and 10 years old with acute lymphoblastic leukemia, due to receive a stem cell transplant. CDR3 sequence reads: CASSLVLAGTYEQYF. CDR3 bases: TGCGCCAGCAGCTTGGTACTAGCGGGTACCTACGAGCAGTACTTC.